This T cell receptor beta chain derives from a study of blood T cell repertoires in COVID-19 (dated by TCRdb to 2020 to 2022). As for the study more broadly: Collaborator samples came from the United States, Italy and Spain and covered acute and convalescent phases of COVID-19. HLA class I and class II types, where available, came from metadata supplied by the sample provider rather than from assay-based typing. Samples came from the ongoing ImmuneRACE study (first 160 participants) plus 1,254 subjects from 6 global collaborators. The material from the prospective study consisted of cDNA or gDNA derived from T cells, B-cell-depleted T cells, or PBMCs. The dataset comprised deeply sampled blood TCRbeta repertoires from subjects exposed to, actively infected with, or recovered from COVID-19. A freely available public database, intended as a resource for researchers studying the immune response to SARS-CoV-2, is where the repertoires were released. Nearly every sample came with metadata listing a de-identified subject ID, COVID-19 status, age in years and sex. The study at large found these results: Clinical and demographic metadata were provided uncurated, with the amount varying by source and participant.

TCRbeta CDR3 regions were amplified from genomic DNA by means of the immunoSEQ Assay, a bias-controlled multiplex PCR. The paper's data handling went like this. Within the assay, amplification of reference gene primers was used to estimate how many nucleated cells each sample contained. To quantify the absolute abundance of each unique TCRbeta CDR3 rearrangement, sequence reads were collapsed and filtered. For each sample, productive Simpson clonality was calculated by taking the square root of Simpson's diversity index across productive rearrangements. TCRdb mirrors the immuneACCESS table, restricted to in-frame sequences. Some clones are absent from its copies; in checked studies, under half trace to an unresolved V gene, and the reason for the others is unknown. The V and J calls and the clone size are those of that table, but D and trimming were determined from the DNA. This sample holds about 210,000 clones; 92% were observed only once. Around 1.2% of the sample goes to the ten largest clones.

With respect to this clone: No cognate antigen has been identified for it. No base-level quality is on record; no much larger clone is a single base apart.

V lost 3 bases and J lost 5 bases, and the count of bases not matched to a germline gene is 10. Including the terminal cysteine and phenylalanine, the CDR3 comprises 15 residues. Of the read, only the CDR3 DNA is kept; its 45 bases are in frame from base 1. CDR1 SGHRS and CDR2 YFSETQ were looked up in the germline V gene. Whole blood was collected in K2EDTA tubes by collaborating institutions according to the institutions' own protocols. Collaborator samples were shipped for TCRbeta analysis as frozen whole blood, isolated PBMCs, or DNA extracted from either sample type. Recombination linked TRBV5-1 to TRBJ2-5, with 7 middle bases fitting TRBD1. This clonotype originated in a young man with acute or convalescent COVID-19. Sequenced material: peripheral blood. The CDR3 protein: CASSSGQRWGETQYF. The sequence in DNA is TGCGCCAGCAGCTCGGGACAGAGATGGGGGGAGACCCAGTACTTC.